This TCR beta chain was observed in a study of beta chain features in type 1 diabetes. Notes on the study in general: People with Type 1 diabetes carried modestly yet significantly shorter TCRB CDR3s in all four CD4+ subsets.

The CDR3 contains 13 residues. CDR1 MDHEN and CDR2 SYDVKM come from the germline V gene. V dropped 5 bases and J dropped 4 bases, with 10 bases sitting between them. Expressed TCRB transcripts were sequenced because the isolated RNA had all been reverse transcribed beforehand. The repertoire was sequenced with immunoSEQ multiplex PCR; TCRdb's copy has only in-frame clones and lacks some. The sample includes roughly 100,000 clones, approximately 30% of them seen just once. Via the markers CD45RO/CCR7/CD25/CD127/CD95/CD27, stem cell-like memory, regulatory, central memory and naive CD4+ cells were sorted. Details on this clone: Its antigen is not known.

Sequencing was done on a sample of central memory CD4+ T cells from blood. This clonotype originated in a woman under 30 with type 1 diabetes. J is TRBJ2-3 and V is TRBV28; TRBD2 is a possible D gene (5 bases). The CDR3 DNA sequence: TGTGCCAGCAGTATACTAGGTCCAGATACGCAGTATTTT. This sequence encodes CASSILGPDTQYF.